The 13 T cell receptor beta chains below all came from one sample that was sequenced in a study of cytomegalovirus exposure and HLA in healthy donors. In the PCR, 60 Vbeta and 13 Jbeta primers were used. The protocol was immunoSEQ multiplex PCR, while the TCRdb copy is restricted to in-frame clones and leaves out a portion. This sample has 180,000 or so clones, with approximately 85% found just once. The sample taken for sequencing was PBMCs. These receptor sequences come from a man between 18 and 29 years old in good health and CMV-seropositive.

The chain couples TRBV5-1 to TRBJ2-7, with a weak D call TRBD1 (6 bases). From germline, CDR1 is SGHRS and CDR2 YFSETQ. The CDR3 runs to 12 residues. V lost 5 bases and J lost 0, with 6 bases in between. The CDR3 protein is CASRTGSYEQYF. The CDR3 DNA reads as TGCGCCAGCAGGACAGGCTCCTACGAGCAGTACTTC.

V is TRBV6-4 and J is TRBJ2-1, with 8 bases aligning to TRBD2. CDR1 and CDR2 (germline): MRHNA, SNTAGT. V gave up 5 bases and J gave up 4 bases; unmatched junction bases: 4. The CDR3 contains 14 residues. CDR3 DNA sequence: TGTGCCAGCAGTTTACTAGCGGCTTACAATGAGCAGTTCTTC. Amino acids: CASSLLAAYNEQFF.

This clone was recorded a few times. This chain joins TRBV6-6 and TRBJ1-4; TRBD1 matches 10 bases. Germline loops: CDR1 MNHNY, CDR2 SVGAGI (reference sequence). This CDR3 contains 12 residues. Trimming at V came to 9 bases and at J to 10 bases, leaving 5 bases not matched to a gene. The DNA of the CDR3 is TGTGCCAGTGGACAGGGGGACGGAAAACTGTTTTTT. This codes for CASGQGDGKLFF.

The V call is TRBV6-1, the J call TRBJ2-7; 10 bases line up with TRBD2. V was pared by 5 bases and J by 7 bases, with 8 bases of the junction left unmatched. The CDR3 consists of 14 residues. Germline CDR1 is MNHNS and CDR2 is SASEGT. DNA of the CDR3: TGTGCCAGCAGTTTACCGGGACTAGCGTTTGAGCAGTACTTC. Its translation: CASSLPGLAFEQYF.

The chain joins TRBV11-2 to TRBJ1-4; tentatively, D is TRBD1 (6 bases). Germline values: CDR1 SGHAT, CDR2 FQNNGV. V lost 5 bases and J 0 bases, leaving 10 bases between the germline ends. The CDR3 has 15 amino acids. The CDR3 sequence is CASSQTGATNEKLFF. The CDR3 DNA reads TGTGCCAGCAGCCAGACAGGCGCAACTAATGAAAAACTGTTTTTT. The variable domain in full, completed from reference TRBV11-2 and TRBJ1-4, reads EAGVAQSPRYKIIEKRQSVAFWCNPISGHATLYWYQQILGQGPKLLIQFQNNGVVDDSQLPKDRFSAERLKGVDSTLKIQPAKLEDSAVYLCASSQTGATNEKLFFGSGTQLSVL.

V is TRBV7-9 and J is TRBJ1-2; 11 bases are shared with TRBD1. V shed 0 bases, J shed 4 bases, and the junction held 10 bases outside the gene matches. Per the germline V gene, CDR1 is SEHNR and CDR2 is FQNEAQ (reference sequence). CDR3 length equals 18 residues. The CDR3 DNA is TGTGCCAGCAGCTTAGCGCTTGGACAGGGGGCCTCTCTCTATGGCTACACCTTC. Translating gives CASSLALGQGASLYGYTF. The complete variable domain, with remaining parts taken from reference TRBV7-9 and TRBJ1-2, reads DTGVSQNPRHKITKRGQNVTFRCDPISEHNRLYWYRQTLGQGPEFLTYFQNEAQLEKSRLLSDRFSAERPKGSFSTLEIQRTEQGDSAMYLCASSLALGQGASLYGYTFGSGTRLTVV.

This sequence joins TRBV5-5 and TRBJ2-7; a weak D match, TRBD1 (6 bases). From germline, CDR1 is SGHKS and CDR2 YYEKEE (reference sequence). The CDR3 spans 16 residues. V was clipped by 6 bases and J by 3 bases, with 22 bases between them. The CDR3 reads CASTFSPGTSVYEQYF. The CDR3 DNA is TGTGCCAGCACCTTCTCTCCCGGGACATCTGTCTACGAGCAGTACTTC.

The V and J genes are TRBV19 and TRBJ2-6; no clear D gene. Germline V gene data show CDR1 as LNHDA and CDR2 as SQIVND (reference sequence). Trimming stripped 3 bases from V and 1 base from J, with 10 bases between. CDR3 length: 16 residues. CDR3 sequence reads: CASSIDWASGANVLTF. CDR3 nucleotides: TGTGCCAGTAGTATTGATTGGGCGTCTGGGGCCAACGTCCTGACTTTC.

Worth noting for this clone: In the same sample, other DNA sequences code for this CDR3. The V gene is TRBV5-1, the J gene TRBJ2-3; the D gene is possibly TRBD1 (5 bases). This CDR3 contains 11 residues. The V gene lost 1 base and the J gene lost 14 bases, with 11 bases spanning the gap. CDR1 and CDR2 (germline): SGHRS, YFSETQ. This chain's CDR3 is CASSLQGPLYF. In DNA form, the CDR3 reads TGCGCCAGCAGCTTGCAGGGCCCTTTGTATTTT.

The chain recombines TRBV4-1 with TRBJ2-5; TRBD2 aligns across 13 bases. The end of the DNA aligns better with TRBJ2-7, so the J call may be wrong. CDR1 is MGHRA, CDR2 YSYEKL, per germline. The CDR3 has 18 residues. As DNA, the CDR3 is TGCGCCAGCAGCCAACTAGGACTAGCGGGGGAGGGGGCCTACGAGCAGTACTTC. Translation: CASSQLGLAGEGAYEQYF.

The chain recombines TRBV19 with TRBJ2-2; 7 nucleotides agree with TRBD1. The V gene's germline CDR1 is LNHDA and CDR2 SQIVND (reference sequence). This CDR3 has 14 residues. Germline trimming cut 7 bases from V and 6 bases from J; bases unmatched to any gene: 8. CDR3 DNA sequence: TGTGCCAGTAAGCAGGACAGGACACCCGGGGAGCTGTTTTTT. Translating it yields CASKQDRTPGELFF.

V and J are TRBV9 and TRBJ2-1; no clear D. Germline CDR1 SGDLS, CDR2 YYNGEE. The CDR3 is 15 amino acids. V lost 2 bases, J lost 2 bases, and 11 bases lay in between. The CDR3 sequence: CASSVIGRPYNEQFF. In DNA form, the CDR3 reads TGTGCCAGCAGCGTTATTGGCAGGCCCTACAATGAGCAGTTCTTC. Full variable domain (outside the CDR3, taken from reference TRBV9 and TRBJ2-1): DSGVTQTPKHLITATGQRVTLRCSPRSGDLSVYWYQQSLDQGLQFLIQYYNGEERAKGNILERFSAQQFPDLHSELNLSSLELGDSALYFCASSVIGRPYNEQFFGPGTRLTVL.

The chain couples TRBV7-3 to TRBJ2-5; D not resolved. Germline CDR1 SGHTA, CDR2 FQGTGA. The CDR3 is 14 residues long. The germline V and J ends were trimmed by 2 bases and 1 base, with 8 bases remaining between them. The CDR3 spells CASSLGSSQETQYF. The DNA for the CDR3 is TGTGCCAGCAGCTTAGGGTCTAGCCAAGAGACCCAGTACTTC.